This entry lists 23 T cell receptor beta chains sequenced from one sample in a study of PD-L1 blockade in urothelial cancer. The repertoire was sequenced with immunoSEQ multiplex PCR; TCRdb's copy has only in-frame clones and lacks some. The data show 75,000 to 95,000 clones, roughly 90% seen once. This specimen consisted of PBMCs, obtained around atezolizumab (anti-PD-L1) treatment. These receptors all come from a man aged 55 to 70 with urothelial cancer.

The chain employs TRBV7-6 and TRBJ2-6, with 9 bases lining up with TRBD2. Germline lookup yields CDR1 SGHVS and CDR2 FNYEAQ. J gave up 0 bases and V 1 base, and 4 bases lay outside the gene matches. The CDR3 has 18 residues. This chain's CDR3 is CASSLEVSGSSGANVLTF. The CDR3 DNA reads TGTGCCAGCAGCTTAGAGGTTAGCGGGAGCTCTGGGGCCAACGTCCTGACTTTC.

The V and J genes are TRBV13 and TRBJ2-5; 8 bases are a match to TRBD2. The CDR3 spans 16 residues. CDR1 and CDR2 (germline): PRHDT, FYEKMQ (reference sequence). V was clipped by 5 bases and J by 4 bases; unmatched bases: 12. The DNA for the CDR3 is TGTGCCAGCAGCCCCGTGACAGCGGGAGAGGGAGAGACCCAGTACTTC. Translation: CASSPVTAGEGETQYF.

The gene calls are TRBV2 and TRBJ1-3, with a possible D match to TRBD1 (6 bases). The CDR3 is 16 amino acids. Germline V gene sequence: CDR1 SNHLY, CDR2 FYNNEI. V lost 3 bases and J lost 0, with 12 bases in between. Here the CDR3 DNA reads TGTGCCAGCAGTGAGCAGGGGCCGAGCTCTGGAAACACCATATATTTT. Its translation is CASSEQGPSSGNTIYF.

The chain couples TRBV2 to TRBJ2-5; 11 bases are a match to TRBD2. V lost 6 bases and J lost 4; bases outside the gene matches: 4. CDR1 SNHLY and CDR2 FYNNEI come from the germline V gene. There are 14 residues in the CDR3. CDR3 region: CASSRLAGRETQYF. The CDR3 DNA reads TGTGCCAGCAGCCGACTAGCGGGAAGAGAGACCCAGTACTTC.

The rearrangement uses TRBV4-2 and TRBJ2-2; 11 nucleotides align to TRBD2. The CDR3 is 19 amino acids. CDR1 and CDR2 (germline): LGHNA, YNFKEQ. The V and J ends lost 1 base and 5 bases, in that order; junction bases with no gene match: 12. CDR3 sequence reads: CASSQALSSGTSGTGELFF. The CDR3 nucleotides read TGTGCCAGCAGCCAAGCTCTATCATCCGGGACTAGCGGAACCGGGGAGCTGTTTTTT.

The V and J genes are TRBV28 and TRBJ2-1, with 9 bases that match TRBD1. This CDR3 spans 13 amino acids. CDR1 and CDR2 from the germline V gene are MDHEN and SYDVKM. V dropped 3 bases and J dropped 9; count of bases not matched to a gene: 3. CDR3 amino acids: CASSFGQGIEQFF. The CDR3 nucleotides read TGTGCCAGCAGTTTCGGACAGGGGATTGAGCAGTTCTTC.

The CDR3: CASSSRYEQYF. The CDR3 DNA sequence: TGTGCCAGCAGTTCCCGTTACGAGCAGTACTTC. V is TRBV28 and J is TRBJ2-7; D uncertain. Per the germline V gene, CDR1 is MDHEN and CDR2 is SYDVKM. The V end lost 4 bases, the J end lost 4 bases, and 5 bases lay between the germline ends. CDR3 length: 11 amino acids.

This chain links TRBV2 with TRBJ2-3; unclear D gene. V gave up 5 bases and J gave up 5 bases, with 11 bases separating them. The CDR3 runs 13 residues. Germline assignment: CDR1 SNHLY and CDR2 FYNNEI. In nucleotides, the CDR3 is TGTGCCAGCAGTTACTACGGCGAAGATACGCAGTATTTT. This translates into CASSYYGEDTQYF.

This rearrangement joins TRBV5-1 to TRBJ1-1; D unresolved. Germline assignment: CDR1 SGHRS and CDR2 YFSETQ. V was shortened by 2 bases and J by 5 bases, with 13 bases between the two germline ends. The CDR3 extends over 14 amino acids. The CDR3 protein is CASSLPTGGTEAFF. The CDR3 DNA reads as TGCGCCAGCAGCTTACCGACTGGAGGAACTGAAGCTTTCTTT.

The V call is TRBV5-1, the J call TRBJ1-1; TRBD1 matches at 10 bases. This CDR3 is 15 amino acids long. Germline V CDR1 and CDR2: SGHRS, YFSETQ. J gave up 8 bases and V 4 bases, and 11 bases lay outside the gene matches. CDR3 sequence (DNA): TGCGCCAGCAGCCCTTACGCGACAGGGGGCGCGGAAGCTTTCTTT. It encodes CASSPYATGGAEAFF.

J is TRBJ2-5 and V is TRBV7-2; D gene uncertain. The CDR3 loop spans 14 amino acids. Germline V gene lookup returns CDR1 SGHTA and CDR2 FQGNSA. V lost 2 bases to trimming and J lost 2 bases, with 9 bases between them. The CDR3 coding sequence is TGTGCCAGCAGCTTAAGAGCTCTGCAAGAGACCCAGTACTTC. Translated: CASSLRALQETQYF.

The CDR3 DNA reads as TGTGCCAGCAGAAAAGCGGGGCCCTACGAGCAGTACTTC. Its translation: CASRKAGPYEQYF. The chain joins TRBV6-5 to TRBJ2-7, with 7 nucleotides matching TRBD2. V was pared by 6 bases and J by 2 bases, with 4 bases of the junction left unmatched. This CDR3 region has 13 residues. Germline CDR1 is MNHEY and CDR2 is SVGAGI.

The rearrangement joins TRBV6-5 to TRBJ1-2; 7 bases line up with TRBD1. Germline V gene lookup returns CDR1 MNHEY and CDR2 SVGAGI. The CDR3 covers 16 residues. With 2 bases clipped from V and 2 bases from J, the junction kept 8 bases outside the gene matches. The CDR3 DNA reads TGTGCCAGCAGTTACGGGGGACAGAACTTAAACTATGGCTACACCTTC. Protein: CASSYGGQNLNYGYTF.

The chain recombines TRBV5-6 with TRBJ1-1, with D possibly TRBD1 on 5 matching bases. The CDR3 is 14 residues long. In germline, CDR1 is SGHDT, CDR2 YYEEEE. Trimming shortened V by 1 base and J by 6 bases, and 13 bases separated the two germline ends. CDR3 nucleotides: TGTGCCAGCAGCTTGTACGGGGGTAGGGCTGAAGCTTTCTTT. The encoded protein is CASSLYGGRAEAFF.

V and J are TRBV6-4 and TRBJ1-2; the D is unclear. The V end was cut by 3 bases, the J end by 4 bases, with 15 bases between. Germline CDR1 reads MRHNA; CDR2 reads SNTAGT. The CDR3 totals 15 residues. DNA of the CDR3: TGTGCCAGCAGTGAAGGAGGACGGAGGCCCTATGGCTACACCTTC. Its translation: CASSEGGRRPYGYTF.

The chain carries TRBV28 and TRBJ2-2; 7 nucleotides agree with TRBD1. Trimming removed 2 bases from V and 2 bases from J; junction bases left unmatched: 8. This CDR3 contains 17 residues. Germline CDR1 MDHEN, CDR2 SYDVKM. This chain's CDR3 is CASSLAAAGGNTGELFF. In DNA form, the CDR3 reads TGTGCCAGCAGTTTAGCCGCGGCAGGGGGTAACACCGGGGAGCTGTTTTTT.

The chain employs TRBV19 and TRBJ2-7, with D perhaps TRBD1 (6 bases). V lost 5 bases and J lost 2, with 10 bases in between. Per the germline V gene, CDR1 is LNHDA and CDR2 is SQIVND (reference sequence). This CDR3 region has 13 residues. The CDR3 here is CASSFAGAYEQYF. The CDR3 region has the DNA TGTGCCAGTAGTTTTGCAGGGGCCTACGAGCAGTACTTC.

The genes are TRBV10-2 and TRBJ1-6; the match to TRBD1 covers 8 bases. With V trimmed by 3 bases and J by 6 bases, 4 bases remained unmatched. Per the germline V gene, CDR1 is WSHSY and CDR2 is SAAADI. The CDR3 covers 15 residues. In nucleotides, the CDR3 is TGCGCCAGCAGTGACTCAGGGGGCCTTAATTCACCCCTCCACTTT. Translated: CASSDSGGLNSPLHF.

The chain carries TRBV18 and TRBJ2-2, with 9 bases matching TRBD1. The CDR3 runs 15 residues. Germline V gene data show CDR1 as KGHSH and CDR2 as LQKENI. V gave up 3 bases and J gave up 6 bases; unmatched junction bases: 5. CDR3 protein: CASSPAGTGSGELFF. Written as DNA, the CDR3 is TGTGCCAGCTCACCCGCCGGGACAGGGTCCGGGGAGCTGTTTTTT.

This clone appeared a single time. This chain uses TRBV9 with TRBJ2-7, with 9 bases fitting TRBD2. V lost 6 bases to trimming and J lost 2 bases; unmatched junction nucleotides: 6. This CDR3 has 14 amino acids. Germline CDR1 is SGDLS and CDR2 is YYNGEE. As DNA, the CDR3 is TGTGCCAGCAATCGGCGGGGGGGCCCCTACGAGCAGTACTTC. Amino acids: CASNRRGGPYEQYF.

This sequence joins TRBV18 and TRBJ1-1; TRBD1 matches at 8 bases. This CDR3 has 15 residues. Germline CDR1 and CDR2: KGHSH and LQKENI. V dropped 3 bases and J dropped 1; count of bases not matched to a gene: 4. The chain's CDR3 is CASSPRTGPNTEAFF. The CDR3 nucleotides are TGTGCCAGCTCACCCAGGACAGGGCCGAACACTGAAGCTTTCTTT.

The gene calls are TRBV30 and TRBJ2-7; 9 nucleotides align to TRBD2. V was clipped by 5 bases and J by 4 bases; unmatched bases: 6. Germline V gene lookup returns CDR1 GTSNPN and CDR2 SVGIG (reference sequence). This CDR3 is 13 amino acids long. For the CDR3, the DNA is TGTGCCTGGTCGAGACTAGCGGAGTACGAGCAGTACTTC. Its translation: CAWSRLAEYEQYF.

The chain employs TRBV6-6 and TRBJ1-1, with 11 bases identical to TRBD1. Germline CDR1 is MNHNY and CDR2 is SVGAGI (reference sequence). This CDR3 comprises 14 residues. Losses at the gene ends were 6 bases for V and 11 bases for J; bases not matched to a gene: 11. Written as DNA, the CDR3 is TGTGCCAGCAGCGCAGGACAGGGGGCGGGCATTGCTTTCTTT. Its translation is CASSAGQGAGIAFF.